The 7 T cell receptor beta chains below all came from one sample that was sequenced in a study of shared clonotypes between healthy human individuals. Naive CD8 isolation took CD45RO-negative cells positively selected for CCR7 and excluded terminally differentiated effector memory CD45RA+ cells. Clones were read by immunoSEQ multiplex PCR, and TCRdb kept only the in-frame ones, dropping some. This table holds about 1,900,000 clones, about 95% found once. The sequenced sample consisted of naive CD8+ T cells sorted from blood. The receptors shown here come from a man between 18 and 29 years old in good health.

Points on this clone: Other nucleotide sequences from this sample produce the same CDR3. This sequence joins TRBV30 and TRBJ1-5; D not certain. Per germline, CDR1 GTSNPN and CDR2 SVGIG (reference sequence). This CDR3 region has 13 residues. The V and J ends lost 0 bases and 1 base respectively, with 4 bases between them. The CDR3 reads CAWSVQSNQPQHF. CDR3 bases: TGTGCCTGGAGTGTACAAAGCAATCAGCCCCAGCATTTT.

On this clone: Additional DNA sequences in this sample encode the identical CDR3. The rearrangement links TRBV7-9 to TRBJ2-7, with 8 bases fitting TRBD1. V shed 1 base and J 0 bases; nucleotides not matched to a gene: 2. The germline V gene has CDR1 SEHNR and CDR2 FQNEAQ (reference sequence). The length of the CDR3 is 15 residues. CDR3: CASSLGTGGSYEQYF. The CDR3 nucleotides read TGTGCCAGCAGCTTAGGCACAGGGGGCTCCTACGAGCAGTACTTC.

As for this clone: This specimen includes other DNA sequences encoding the same CDR3. DNA for the CDR3: TGTGCCAGTAGTCTTAGCGGGTACTCCTACAATGAGCAGTTCTTC. Its protein is CASSLSGYSYNEQFF. V usage is TRBV19 and J usage is TRBJ2-1; TRBD2 matches at 7 bases. CDR3 length: 15 residues. Germline V gene sequence: CDR1 LNHDA, CDR2 SQIVND (reference sequence). V lost 5 bases, J lost 0 bases, and 4 bases stayed unmatched.

The chain combines TRBV9 with TRBJ2-1; 7 positions match TRBD1. Unmatched junction bases numbered 8, after V lost 5 bases and J lost 6 bases. The CDR3 extends over 14 amino acids. Germline assignment: CDR1 SGDLS and CDR2 YYNGEE. CDR3: CASSKGQPVNEQFF. CDR3 DNA: TGTGCCAGCAGTAAGGGACAGCCAGTCAATGAGCAGTTCTTC.

The chain carries TRBV7-2 and TRBJ2-1, with a weak D call TRBD2 (5 bases). The CDR3 sequence is 13 residues long. V shed 5 bases and J shed 5 bases, with 10 bases lying between them. Per the germline V gene, CDR1 is SGHTA and CDR2 is FQGNSA. Written as DNA, the CDR3 is TGTGCCAGCAGCCGGGGATGGAACAATGAGCAGTTCTTC. Translation: CASSRGWNNEQFF.

This clone was recorded once. This chain joins TRBV15 and TRBJ2-7; D call uncertain. The ends were cut back, 2 bases at V and 0 bases at J, with 11 bases in the middle. Germline assignment: CDR1 LNHNV and CDR2 YYDKDF (reference sequence). The CDR3 sequence is 15 residues long. CDR3 protein: CATSRNSVSSYEQYF. CDR3 nucleotide sequence: TGTGCCACCAGCAGAAATTCGGTGAGCTCCTACGAGCAGTACTTC.

The chain employs TRBV21-1 and TRBJ1-6. TRBV21-1 is listed as a pseudogene. This CDR3 contains 18 residues. The CDR3 region is CASSKSRIGFSYNSPLHF. CDR3 bases: TGTGCCAGCAGCAAATCCCGAATCGGATTCTCCTATAATTCACCCCTCCACTTT.